Below, one TCR beta chain is given with its context. One junction end disagrees with the germline gene, perhaps due to a read error. The template was RNA from unsorted bulk tissue. The germline V gene encodes CDR1 SGHKS and CDR2 YYEKEE (reference sequence). This CDR3 has 14 amino acids. The sample is drawn from a study of tumor and adjacent non-tumor tissue in lung cancer. The library came from three nested PCR rounds adapted from ARM-PCR protocols. Each CDR3 protein is one row after TCRdb ran MiXCR on the multiplex PCR reads. The sample has about 80,000 distinct CDR3 sequences; approximately 79% are singletons.

The J gene is TRBJ1-1, the V gene TRBV5-5, with D possibly being TRBD1 (6 bases). This sequence originates from a woman aged 45-65 years with non-small cell lung cancer. The sample consisted of lung tumor tissue. DNA of the CDR3: TGTGTCAGCAGCGGGAGGGTCAGGGGAACTGAAGCTTTCTTT. It codes for CVSSGRVRGTEAFF.